The source of this TCR beta chain is a study of cytomegalovirus exposure and HLA in healthy donors. Primers for the PCR totalled 60 Vbeta and 13 Jbeta. The protocol was immunoSEQ multiplex PCR, while the TCRdb copy is restricted to in-frame clones and leaves out a portion. The sample shows some 65,000 clones, roughly 74% of them seen only once. Findings and limits, study-wide: TCR beta chains associated with HLA were, in a later analysis, more clonally expanded than equally common others.

Germline assignment: CDR1 SEHNR and CDR2 FQNEAQ (reference sequence). The CDR3 length is 16 residues. Details on this clone: What it recognizes is unknown. The junction shows a germline mismatch at one end, possibly a read error.

The chain combines TRBV7-9 with TRBJ2-1, with 8 nucleotides matching TRBD1. The specimen sequenced was PBMCs. The sequence was obtained from a woman between 40 and 50 years old in good health and CMV-seropositive. CDR3 sequence reads: CSSSLPHGTGPNEQFF. The CDR3 nucleotides are TGTTCCAGCAGCCTCCCTCACGGGACAGGTCCGAATGAGCAGTTCTTC. Together with reference TRBV7-9 and TRBJ2-1, the CDR3 gives the full variable domain: DTGVSQNPRHKITKRGQNVTFRCDPISEHNRLYWYRQTLGQGPEFLTYFQNEAQLEKSRLLSDRFSAERPKGSFSTLEIQRTEQGDSAMYLCSSSLPHGTGPNEQFFGPGTRLTVL.